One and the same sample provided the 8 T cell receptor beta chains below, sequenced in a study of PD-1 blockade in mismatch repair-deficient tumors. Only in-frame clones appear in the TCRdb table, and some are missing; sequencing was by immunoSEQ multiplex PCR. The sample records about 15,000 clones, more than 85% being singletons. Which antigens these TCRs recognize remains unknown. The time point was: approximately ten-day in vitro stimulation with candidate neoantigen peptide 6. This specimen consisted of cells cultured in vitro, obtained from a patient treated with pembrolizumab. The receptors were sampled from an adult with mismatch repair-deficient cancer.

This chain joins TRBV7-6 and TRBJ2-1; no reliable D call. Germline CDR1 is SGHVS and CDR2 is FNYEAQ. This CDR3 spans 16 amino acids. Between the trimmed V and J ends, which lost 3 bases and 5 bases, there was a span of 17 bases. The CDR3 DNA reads TGTGCCAGCAGCTTTAATAGGGCGGCGAGGAACAATGAGCAGTTCTTC. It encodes CASSFNRAARNNEQFF.

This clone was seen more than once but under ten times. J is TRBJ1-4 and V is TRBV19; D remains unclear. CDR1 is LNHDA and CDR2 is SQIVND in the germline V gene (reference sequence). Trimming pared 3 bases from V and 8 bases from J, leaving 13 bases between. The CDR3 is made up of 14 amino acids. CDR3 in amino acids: CASSIEPGGEKLFF. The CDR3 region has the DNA TGTGCCAGTAGTATTGAACCAGGTGGGGAAAAACTGTTTTTT.

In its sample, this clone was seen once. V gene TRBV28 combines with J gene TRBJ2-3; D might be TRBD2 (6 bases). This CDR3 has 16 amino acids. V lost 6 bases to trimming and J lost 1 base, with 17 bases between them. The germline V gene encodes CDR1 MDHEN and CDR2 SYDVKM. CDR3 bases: TGTGCCAGCAGGGTCCGGGACTTACCACGCACAGATACGCAGTATTTT. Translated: CASRVRDLPRTDTQYF.

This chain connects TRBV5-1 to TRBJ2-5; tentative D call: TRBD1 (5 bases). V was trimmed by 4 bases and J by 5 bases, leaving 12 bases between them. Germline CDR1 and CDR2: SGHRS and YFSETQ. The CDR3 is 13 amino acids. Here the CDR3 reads CASSAQGSETQYF. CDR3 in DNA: TGCGCCAGCAGCGCTCAGGGTAGTGAGACCCAGTACTTC.

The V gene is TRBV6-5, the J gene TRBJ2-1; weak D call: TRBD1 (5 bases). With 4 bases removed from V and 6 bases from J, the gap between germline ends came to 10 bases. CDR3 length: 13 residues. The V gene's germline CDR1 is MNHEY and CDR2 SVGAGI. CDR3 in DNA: TGTGCCAGCAGTTTCAATACAGGCAATGAGCAGTTCTTC. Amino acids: CASSFNTGNEQFF.

Here the CDR3 reads CASSPGGTGVKTQYF. The CDR3 bases are TGTGCCAGCAGCCCTGGTGGGACAGGGGTAAAGACCCAGTACTTC. The chain carries TRBV5-4 and TRBJ2-5; 10 bases line up with TRBD1. The CDR3 is made up of 15 amino acids. The V and J ends lost 4 bases and 6 bases, in that order; junction bases with no gene match: 9. Germline CDR1 SGHNT, CDR2 YYREEE (reference sequence).

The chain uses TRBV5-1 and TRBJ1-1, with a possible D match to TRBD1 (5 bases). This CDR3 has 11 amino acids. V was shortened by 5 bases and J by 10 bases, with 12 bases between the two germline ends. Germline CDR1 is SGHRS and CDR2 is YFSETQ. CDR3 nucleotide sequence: TGCGCCAGCAGTGTGGGGCGTTCAGCTTTCTTT. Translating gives CASSVGRSAFF.

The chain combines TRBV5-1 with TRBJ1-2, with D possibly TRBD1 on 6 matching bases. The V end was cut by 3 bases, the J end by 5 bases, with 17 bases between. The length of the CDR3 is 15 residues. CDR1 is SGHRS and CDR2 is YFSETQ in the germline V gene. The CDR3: CASSWTWTASYGYTF. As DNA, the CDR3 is TGCGCCAGCAGCTGGACGTGGACAGCCAGTTATGGCTACACCTTC.